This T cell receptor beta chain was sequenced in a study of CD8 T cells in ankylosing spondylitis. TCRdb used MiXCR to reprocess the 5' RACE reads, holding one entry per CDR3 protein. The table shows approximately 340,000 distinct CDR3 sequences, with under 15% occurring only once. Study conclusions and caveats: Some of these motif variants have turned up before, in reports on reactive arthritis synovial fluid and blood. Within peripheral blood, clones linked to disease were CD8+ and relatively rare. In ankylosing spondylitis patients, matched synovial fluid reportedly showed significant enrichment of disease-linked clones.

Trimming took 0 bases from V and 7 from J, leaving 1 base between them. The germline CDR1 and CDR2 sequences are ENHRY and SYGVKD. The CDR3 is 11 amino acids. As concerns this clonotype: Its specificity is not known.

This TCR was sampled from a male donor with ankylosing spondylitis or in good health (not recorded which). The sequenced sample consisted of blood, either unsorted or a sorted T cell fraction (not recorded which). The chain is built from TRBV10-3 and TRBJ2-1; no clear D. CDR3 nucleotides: TGTGCCATCAGTGAGTCGAATGAGCAGTTCTTC. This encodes CAISESNEQFF.